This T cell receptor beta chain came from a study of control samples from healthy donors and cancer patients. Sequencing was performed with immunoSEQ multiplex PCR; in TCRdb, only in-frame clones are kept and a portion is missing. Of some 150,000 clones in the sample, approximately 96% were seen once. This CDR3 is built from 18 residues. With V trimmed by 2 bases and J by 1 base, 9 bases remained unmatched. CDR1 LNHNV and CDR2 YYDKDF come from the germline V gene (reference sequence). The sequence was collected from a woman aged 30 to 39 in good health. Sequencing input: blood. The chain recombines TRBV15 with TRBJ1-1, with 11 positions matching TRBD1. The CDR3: CATSRWTGGSGRNTEAFF. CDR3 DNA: TGTGCCACCAGCAGATGGACAGGGGGCTCAGGGAGGAACACTGAAGCTTTCTTT.